This T cell receptor (beta chain) was retrieved from a study of neurological immune-mediated disorders. Per germline, CDR1 MNHEY and CDR2 SVGAGI. V gave up 7 bases and J gave up 5 bases, with 20 bases separating them. The CDR3 is 15 residues long. Study-wide points: No CDR3 amino acid sequences recurred among expanded clones across subjects, suggesting private repertoires in all groups. HTLV-1-associated myelopathy had the most TCR clonal expansion, and multiple sclerosis had the least, less than healthy controls.

Specified time point: technical triplicate 2. A total of 2 million PBMCs stored at -80 degrees C provided the unsorted libraries. This clonotype was seen repeatedly, ten times or more. Its target is unknown. TCRdb redid the calling of the 5' RACE reads with MiXCR, one entry per CDR3 protein. The sample carries more than 55,000 distinct CDR3 sequences, less than 25% recorded once. The genes are TRBV6-5 and TRBJ2-5; D may be TRBD2 (6 bases). The sequence derives from a man aged 55-75 years with HTLV-1-associated myelopathy (HAM/TSP). Sequencing was performed on PBMCs. The CDR3 sequence is CASIRRGLLGETQYF. The CDR3 nucleotides are TGTGCCAGCATCAGGCGGGGTCTCTTAGGGGAGACCCAGTACTTC.